The 11 T cell receptor beta chains given below trace back to one sample, sequenced in a study of shared clonotypes between healthy human individuals. Only in-frame clones appear in the TCRdb table, and some are missing; sequencing was by immunoSEQ multiplex PCR. The sample has some 1,100,000 clones, approximately 78% seen once. Input material: memory CD4+ T cells from PBMCs. Subset defined: CD45RA-negative fraction. These receptors came from a man aged 18 to 30 in good health. Some clones in this sample may be carry-over from other donors' samples.

This rearrangement joins TRBV30 to TRBJ1-6; D unclear. V lost 3 bases and J 5 bases, leaving 8 bases between the germline ends. CDR3 length equals 13 residues. Germline assignment: CDR1 GTSNPN and CDR2 SVGIG (reference sequence). Written as DNA, the CDR3 is TGTGCCTGGAGACAGCCTAATAATTCACCCCTCCACTTT. This sequence encodes CAWRQPNNSPLHF.

The V call is TRBV7-8, the J call TRBJ1-1; a possible D gene is TRBD1 (6 bases). Germline V gene lookup returns CDR1 SGHVS and CDR2 FQNEAQ. The V gene lost 5 bases and the J gene lost 2 bases, with 12 bases spanning the gap. The CDR3 has 14 residues. The CDR3 reads CASSPRQVNTEAFF. CDR3 nucleotides: TGTGCCAGCAGCCCCCGACAGGTTAACACTGAAGCTTTCTTT.

The rearrangement joins TRBV7-8 to TRBJ2-2, with 9 bases aligning to TRBD2. V lost 4 bases and J lost 3; bases outside the gene matches: 12. The V gene's germline CDR1 is SGHVS and CDR2 FQNEAQ. The CDR3 is made up of 18 amino acids. The CDR3 reads CASSSPPRLAAYTGELFF. In nucleotides, the CDR3 is TGTGCCAGCAGCTCCCCACCTAGACTAGCGGCATACACCGGGGAGCTGTTTTTT.

This clone was counted at least ten times. The CDR3 is CASRFLNEKLFF. The CDR3 coding sequence is TGTGCCAGCAGATTCTTAAATGAAAAACTGTTTTTT. The chain is built from TRBV2 and TRBJ1-4; D unresolved. Germline lookup yields CDR1 SNHLY and CDR2 FYNNEI. V was clipped by 6 bases and J by 5 bases, with 7 bases between them. CDR3 length equals 12 residues.

The chain carries TRBV27 and TRBJ1-4; 7 positions match TRBD1. The ends lost 5 bases at V and 0 bases at J; junction bases unmatched: 9. CDR1 MNHEY and CDR2 SMNVEV come from the germline V gene (reference sequence). The CDR3 consists of 17 residues. The CDR3 sequence: CASSPGQEYATNEKLFF. The CDR3, as DNA: TGTGCCAGCAGTCCCGGACAGGAATATGCAACTAATGAAAAACTGTTTTTT.

The chain is built from TRBV4-2 and TRBJ2-1, with TRBD2 identical over 8 bases. Losses at the gene ends were 4 bases for V and 2 bases for J; bases not matched to a gene: 4. Germline assignment: CDR1 LGHNA and CDR2 YNFKEQ. This CDR3 is 15 amino acids long. CDR3 DNA: TGTGCCAGCAGCCGAGAGCGGGAGCCCTACAATGAGCAGTTCTTC. It translates to CASSREREPYNEQFF.

To note about this clone: Being one base from a much bigger clone, this may be a read error. The rearrangement joins TRBV25-1 to TRBJ1-2, with D uncertain. CDR1 MGHDK and CDR2 SYGVNS come from the germline V gene. V was pared by 5 bases and J by 2 bases, with 6 bases between. The CDR3 has 12 amino acids. The CDR3 spells CASSPENYGYTF. For the CDR3, the DNA is TGTGCCAGCAGTCCGGAAAACTATGGCTACACCTTC.

About this clone itself: A far larger clone is just one base off, so this is likely a read error. This chain joins TRBV28 and TRBJ1-5; 7 nucleotides line up with TRBD1. This CDR3 is 16 amino acids long. CDR1 MDHEN and CDR2 SYDVKM come from the germline V gene. Here the CDR3 DNA reads TGTGCCGGCAGTCCCGCCCGGGGACAGAGCAATCAGCCCCAGCATTTT. Translated, it gives CAGSPARGQSNQPQHF.

V and J are TRBV18 and TRBJ2-3, with D uncertain. The V gene's germline CDR1 is KGHSH and CDR2 LQKENI. The CDR3 runs to 17 residues. V gave up 3 bases and J gave up 0 bases, with 16 bases separating them. The CDR3 sequence is CASSPRFAFYSTDTQYF. The CDR3 coding sequence is TGTGCCAGCTCACCTCGTTTTGCTTTTTATAGCACAGATACGCAGTATTTT.

Worth noting for this clone: Other DNA sequences in the same sample also yield this CDR3. This chain uses TRBV5-1 with TRBJ2-5, with D unclear. The CDR3 is 14 residues long. Looked up from germline, CDR1 is SGHRS and CDR2 is YFSETQ. Trimming took 0 bases from V and 1 from J, leaving 7 bases between them. DNA of the CDR3: TGCGCCAGCAGCTTGGAAGGGCCCCAAGAGACCCAGTACTTC. It codes for CASSLEGPQETQYF.

The chain has TRBV30 and TRBJ1-4, with no clear D. The V and J ends lost 0 bases and 11 bases respectively, with 19 bases between them. Germline CDR1 GTSNPN, CDR2 SVGIG (reference sequence). The length of the CDR3 is 15 residues. This chain's CDR3 is CAWSVSRTDMTKLFF. CDR3 in DNA: TGTGCCTGGAGTGTCTCCCGGACGGATATGACGAAACTGTTTTTT. Supplemented by reference TRBV30 and TRBJ1-4, the full variable domain reads SQTIHQWPATLVQPVGSPLSLECTVEGTSNPNLYWYRQAAGRGLQLLFYSVGIGQISSEVPQNLSASRPQDRQFILSSKKLLLSDSGFYLCAWSVSRTDMTKLFFGSGTQLSVL.